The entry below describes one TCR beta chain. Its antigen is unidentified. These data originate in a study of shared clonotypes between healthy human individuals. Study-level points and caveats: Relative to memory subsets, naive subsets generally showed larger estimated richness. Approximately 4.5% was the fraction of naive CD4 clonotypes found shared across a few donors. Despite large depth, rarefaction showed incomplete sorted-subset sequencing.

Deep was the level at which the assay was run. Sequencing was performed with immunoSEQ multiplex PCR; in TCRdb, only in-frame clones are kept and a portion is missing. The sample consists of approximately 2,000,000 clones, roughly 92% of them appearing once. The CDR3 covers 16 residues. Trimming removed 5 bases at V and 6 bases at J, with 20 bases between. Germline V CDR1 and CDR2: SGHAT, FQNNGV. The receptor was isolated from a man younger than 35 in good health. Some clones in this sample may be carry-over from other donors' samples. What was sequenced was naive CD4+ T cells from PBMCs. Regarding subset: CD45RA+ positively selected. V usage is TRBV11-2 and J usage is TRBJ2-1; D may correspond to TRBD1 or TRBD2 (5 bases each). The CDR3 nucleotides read TGTGCCAGCAGCGAAGACCTATATGGGGGAGTCAATGAGCAGTTCTTC. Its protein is CASSEDLYGGVNEQFF.